What follows are 14 T cell receptor beta chains derived from one specimen sequenced in a study of cytomegalovirus exposure and HLA in healthy donors. This PCR relied on a set of 60 Vbeta primers and 13 Jbeta primers. Repertoires were generated with immunoSEQ multiplex PCR, while TCRdb's copy carries only in-frame clones and drops some. The sample consists of just over 200,000 clones, 82% of them appearing once. Sequencing was performed on PBMCs. These receptors were taken from a woman in her thirties or forties in good health and CMV-seronegative.

The chain combines TRBV7-9 with TRBJ2-2, with 11 bases lining up with TRBD2. Germline-derived CDR1 and CDR2 are SEHNR and FQNEAQ (reference sequence). This CDR3 is 16 amino acids long. After removal of 5 bases from V and 4 bases from J, the junction contained 6 bases not matched to a gene. CDR3 DNA: TGTGCCAGCAGCGGGGGACTAGCGGTTGCCACCGGGGAGCTGTTTTTT. It specifies CASSGGLAVATGELFF.

The V and J genes are TRBV29-1 and TRBJ2-1; a weak D match, TRBD1 (5 bases). The CDR3 loop spans 16 amino acids. Per germline, CDR1 SQVTM and CDR2 ANQGSEA. V shed 0 bases and J shed 1 base, with 13 bases lying between them. CDR3 amino acids: CSVEDQERGSYNEQFF. In DNA form, the CDR3 reads TGCAGCGTTGAAGATCAAGAAAGGGGTTCCTACAATGAGCAGTTCTTC.

This clone showed up just a few times. The chain is built from TRBV2 and TRBJ1-1; no definite D call. V lost 7 bases and J lost 6, with 15 bases in between. Germline V gives CDR1 SNHLY, CDR2 FYNNEI. The CDR3 sequence is 13 residues long. The DNA for the CDR3 is TGTGCCAGCAACTCCCTTATCGGGGCTGAAGCTTTCTTT. Protein product: CASNSLIGAEAFF.

The chain carries TRBV7-9 and TRBJ2-7, with unresolved D. Trimming stripped 5 bases from V and 2 bases from J, with 7 bases between. CDR3 length equals 12 residues. The germline gives CDR1 SEHNR, CDR2 FQNEAQ (reference sequence). CDR3 amino acids: CASSEVTYEQYF. The CDR3 bases are TGTGCCAGCAGCGAGGTCACCTACGAGCAGTACTTC.

This chain uses TRBV15 with TRBJ2-7; a possible D gene is TRBD2 (6 bases). The CDR3 extends over 12 amino acids. Germline CDR1 is LNHNV and CDR2 is YYDKDF (reference sequence). V was trimmed by 5 bases and J by 4 bases, leaving 9 bases between them. The DNA of the CDR3 is TGTGCCACCAGCCCGGAGGGGTACGAGCAGTACTTC. Protein: CATSPEGYEQYF.

This clone has only a few counts. The chain carries TRBV10-3 and TRBJ2-7; 9 nucleotides line up with TRBD2. Losses at the gene ends were 3 bases for V and 0 bases for J; bases not matched to a gene: 9. The CDR3 covers 17 residues. Per germline, CDR1 ENHRY and CDR2 SYGVKD. The CDR3 sequence: CAISERLAGSPSYEQYF. In DNA, the CDR3 is TGTGCCATCAGTGAACGTCTAGCGGGATCTCCCTCCTACGAGCAGTACTTC.

V gene TRBV7-2 combines with J gene TRBJ2-7; D is unclear. The CDR3 is made up of 12 amino acids. Germline V gene sequence: CDR1 SGHTA, CDR2 FQGNSA. V lost 5 bases, J lost 4 bases, and 9 bases lay in between. The CDR3 DNA reads TGTGCCAGCAGCGATCTAGGTTACGAGCAGTACTTC. Translated: CASSDLGYEQYF.

V gene TRBV7-3 combines with J gene TRBJ2-3; TRBD1 agrees at 8 bases. Germline V CDR1 and CDR2: SGHTA, FQGTGA. Trimming removed 1 base from V and 3 bases from J; junction bases left unmatched: 6. The CDR3 totals 16 residues. The chain's CDR3 is CASSLNPGGRTDTQYF. The CDR3, as DNA: TGTGCCAGCAGCTTAAATCCAGGGGGCAGAACAGATACGCAGTATTTT.

The rearrangement uses TRBV6-5 and TRBJ1-4, with D tentatively TRBD1 (5 bases). Trimming cost V 8 bases and J 8 bases, with 9 bases left between them. This CDR3 has 11 amino acids. Germline CDR1 reads MNHEY; CDR2 reads SVGAGI. This CDR3 is CASGGREKLFF. The CDR3 bases are TGTGCCAGCGGGGGGAGGGAAAAACTGTTTTTT.

The rearrangement uses TRBV7-3 and TRBJ2-1; a possible D gene is TRBD2 (5 bases). The germline V gene encodes CDR1 SGHTA and CDR2 FQGTGA. The CDR3 has 11 amino acids. Trimming took off 4 bases at V and 16 bases at J, with 14 bases between the two ends. For the CDR3, the DNA is TGTGCCAGCAGCTCAATCGGGGTTCTCTTCTTC. This codes for CASSSIGVLFF.

In this sample, this clone turned up once. This CDR3 reads CAWDSGYRNTEAFF. CDR3 sequence (DNA): TGTGCCTGGGACTCAGGGTATCGGAACACTGAAGCTTTCTTT. The J gene is TRBJ1-1, the V gene TRBV30, with a tentative D call TRBD1 (5 bases). The germline CDR1 and CDR2 sequences are GTSNPN and SVGIG (reference sequence). The CDR3 has 14 amino acids. Trimming stripped 5 bases from V and 1 base from J, with 14 bases between.

The chain uses TRBV2 and TRBJ2-1, with 11 bases aligning to TRBD2. J was trimmed by 3 bases and V by 6 bases; bases with no gene match: 7. This CDR3 region has 16 residues. The germline gives CDR1 SNHLY, CDR2 FYNNEI. The CDR3 here is CASSLRLAGYYNEQFF. Here the CDR3 DNA reads TGTGCCAGCAGCCTCCGACTAGCGGGGTACTACAATGAGCAGTTCTTC. Based on the CDR3 plus reference TRBV2 and TRBJ2-1, the full variable domain is EPEVTQTPSHQVTQMGQEVILRCVPISNHLYFYWYRQILGQKVEFLVSFYNNEISEKSEIFDDQFSVERPDGSNFTLKIRSTKLEDSAMYFCASSLRLAGYYNEQFFGPGTRLTVL.

The gene calls are TRBV5-1 and TRBJ2-7; D not certain. Germline CDR1 is SGHRS and CDR2 is YFSETQ. Trimming cost V 2 bases and J 3 bases, with 12 bases left between them. CDR3 size: 14 residues. The CDR3 spells CASSFLESRYEQYF. The CDR3, as DNA: TGCGCCAGCAGCTTTTTAGAATCGCGCTACGAGCAGTACTTC.

The chain links TRBV2 to TRBJ1-2; possibly TRBD1 for D (6 bases). V dropped 2 bases and J dropped 4 bases, with 14 bases sitting between them. Germline assignment: CDR1 SNHLY and CDR2 FYNNEI. This CDR3 is built from 15 residues. Written as DNA, the CDR3 is TGTGCCAGCAGTGAATTTGACAGGACAGTCTATGGCTACACCTTC. It yields the protein CASSEFDRTVYGYTF.